The 26 T cell receptor beta chains below come from one sample, sequenced in a study of CD8+CD57+ T cells in acquired aplastic anemia. The template for TCR beta VDJ and CDR3 sequence profiling was genomic DNA. TCRdb recomputed calls from the reads with MiXCR, one row per CDR3 protein. Of 150,000 to 200,000 distinct CDR3 sequences in the sample, 45% to 55% were seen once. In patients chosen for sequencing, flow cytometry had shown CD8+CD57+ cell expansion. The sequenced material came from sorted CD4+, CD8+, or CD8+CD57+ T cells (not recorded which) from PBMCs. Receptors originate from a human donor with aplastic anemia.

In the case of this clonotype: A read error may be the cause here, since a much bigger clone is one base away. The chain joins TRBV3-1 to TRBJ2-5; D gene ambiguous. The CDR3 sequence is 14 residues long. Germline loops: CDR1 LGHDT, CDR2 YNNKEL (reference sequence). Trimming shortened V by 3 bases and J by 4 bases, and 12 bases separated the two germline ends. CDR3 sequence: CASSHYSPGETQYF. CDR3 bases: TGTGCCAGCAGCCATTACTCCCCGGGAGAGACCCAGTACTTC.

This clonotype came up a few times. The genes are TRBV20-1 and TRBJ1-2; unclear D gene. Trimming removed 6 bases at V and 5 bases at J, with 19 bases between. The CDR3 sequence is 14 residues long. Germline V gene sequence: CDR1 DFQATT, CDR2 SNEGSKA (reference sequence). The CDR3 reads CSAKGPASLYGYTF. The CDR3 region has the DNA TGCAGTGCCAAAGGGCCCGCCTCTTTATATGGCTACACCTTC.

As to this clonotype: This may be a read error, as it is one base from a much larger clone. The CDR3 nucleotides are TGTGCCGGCAGCTTAGATAGCGGCAATGAGCAGTTCTTC. It codes for CAGSLDSGNEQFF. J is TRBJ2-1 and V is TRBV7-2, with a weak D call TRBD2 (6 bases). The CDR3 consists of 13 residues. Per germline, CDR1 SGHTA and CDR2 FQGNSA.

A few counts support this clonotype. DNA of the CDR3: TGTGCCACCAGCACAGGGGGCAAGGGGGCCAACGTCCTGACTTTC. It yields the protein CATSTGGKGANVLTF. This sequence joins TRBV24-1 and TRBJ2-6; 9 nucleotides align to TRBD1. CDR1 and CDR2 (germline): KGHDR, SFDVKD. Trimming removed 7 bases from V and 4 bases from J; junction bases left unmatched: 4. This CDR3 contains 15 residues.

This clonotype has only a few counts. At one boundary the junction diverges from the germline segment, which might be a read error. The chain uses TRBV7-7 and TRBJ2-7; no firm D call. The CDR3 contains 13 residues. Germline assignment: CDR1 SSHAT and CDR2 FNYEAQ (reference sequence). CDR3 nucleotides: TGTGCTAGCAGCTCCACAAGCTCCTACGAGCAGTACTTC. This gives the protein CASSSTSSYEQYF.

This clonotype appeared a few times. V usage is TRBV10-3 and J usage is TRBJ1-5; D possibly corresponds to TRBD1 (5 bases). This CDR3 has 14 residues. Trimming stripped 8 bases from V and 3 bases from J, with 14 bases between. Germline values: CDR1 ENHRY, CDR2 SYGVKD. The CDR3 is CAIGGVENNQPQHF. CDR3 DNA: TGTGCCATCGGAGGGGTAGAGAACAATCAGCCCCAGCATTTT.

This clonotype was observed many times. The chain recombines TRBV6-1 with TRBJ2-1; D could derive from TRBD1 or TRBD2 (5 bases each). V was pared by 1 base and J by 7 bases, with 5 bases between. From germline, CDR1 is MNHNS and CDR2 SASEGT. This CDR3 has 12 amino acids. The CDR3 reads CASSEGGNEQFF. The CDR3 region has the DNA TGTGCCAGCAGTGAAGGGGGGAATGAGCAGTTCTTC.

This clonotype was picked up many times. This chain links TRBV20-1 with TRBJ1-3; D gene uncertain. CDR1 and CDR2 (germline): DFQATT, SNEGSKA (reference sequence). The CDR3 is made up of 15 amino acids. V was clipped by 0 bases and J by 0 bases, with 9 bases between them. The CDR3 DNA follows: TGCAGTGCTAGAGATCCCCCGAGCTCTGGAAACACCATATATTTT. Translated, it gives CSARDPPSSGNTIYF.

The gene calls are TRBV5-1 and TRBJ1-2, with TRBD1 matching over 7 bases. The germline V gene has CDR1 SGHRS and CDR2 YFSETQ. The junction had 10 bases not matched to a gene; V was cut back by 4 bases and J by 7 bases. The CDR3 sequence is 14 residues long. This chain's CDR3 is CASSQGDRWSGYTF. The DNA for the CDR3 is TGCGCCAGCAGCCAAGGGGACAGATGGTCTGGCTACACCTTC.

The gene calls are TRBV20-1 and TRBJ2-7, with D uncertain. Germline V gene sequence: CDR1 DFQATT, CDR2 SNEGSKA (reference sequence). V was shortened by 2 bases and J by 0 bases, with 8 bases between the two germline ends. The CDR3 runs 13 residues. Written as DNA, the CDR3 is TGCAGTGCTAGAATGGGAAGCTCCTACGAGCAGTACTTC. Translated: CSARMGSSYEQYF.

The chain employs TRBV4-3 and TRBJ1-1; weak D call: TRBD1 (5 bases). Germline assignment: CDR1 LGHNA and CDR2 YSLEER. V lost 3 bases and J 7 bases, leaving 15 bases between the germline ends. This CDR3 spans 14 amino acids. The CDR3 protein is CASSQDLGVGEAFF. In nucleotides, the CDR3 is TGCGCCAGCAGCCAGGACCTGGGGGTGGGTGAAGCTTTCTTT.

This clonotype was counted at least ten times. The gene calls are TRBV5-6 and TRBJ1-1; maybe TRBD1 (5 bases). Between the trimmed V and J ends, which lost 1 base and 11 bases, there was a span of 12 bases. The CDR3 is 12 amino acids. The germline gives CDR1 SGHDT, CDR2 YYEEEE. The CDR3 is CASSLTGELAFF. The CDR3, as DNA: TGTGCCAGCAGCTTGACGGGGGAGTTGGCTTTCTTT.

With regard to this clonotype: Relative to the germline gene, one junction end is altered; a read error may explain this. The V gene is TRBV10-3, the J gene TRBJ1-5; D is possibly TRBD1 (5 bases). Per germline, CDR1 ENHRY and CDR2 SYGVKD. The CDR3 is made up of 17 amino acids. CDR3 DNA: TGTGCCATCAAAGGGACTAGCGGGAGGTCCTACAATGAGCCCCAGCATTTT. This sequence encodes CAIKGTSGRSYNEPQHF.

V is TRBV7-7 and J is TRBJ1-5; 9 nucleotides line up with TRBD1. Trimming cost V 1 base and J 7 bases; bases outside gene matches: 8. Germline CDR1 SSHAT, CDR2 FNYEAQ (reference sequence). The CDR3 covers 16 residues. The CDR3 DNA follows: TGTGCCAGCAGCTTAGGGGGGGGACAGGGAGGACAGCCCCAGCATTTT. This gives the protein CASSLGGGQGGQPQHF.

Notes on this clonotype: A much bigger clone sits one base away, suggesting this may be a read error. The chain joins TRBV7-9 to TRBJ1-1, with TRBD1 as a possible D gene (5 bases). Germline V CDR1 and CDR2: SEHNR, FQNEAQ (reference sequence). The CDR3 consists of 15 residues. Trimming stripped 4 bases from V and 4 bases from J, with 16 bases between. The CDR3 reads CASSSTGDASTEAFF. CDR3 bases: TGTGCCAGCAGCTCGACGGGGGACGCGAGCACTGAAGCTTTCTTT. The whole variable domain, remainder taken from reference TRBV7-9 and TRBJ1-1, is DTGVSQNPRHKITKRGQNVTFRCDPISEHNRLYWYRQTLGQGPEFLTYFQNEAQLEKSRLLSDRFSAERPKGSFSTLEIQRTEQGDSAMYLCASSSTGDASTEAFFGQGTRLTVV.

This clonotype was counted many times. The chain carries TRBV7-9 and TRBJ2-7, with 7 bases that match TRBD1. V lost 4 bases and J lost 5; bases outside the gene matches: 8. This CDR3 has 14 amino acids. CDR1 is SEHNR and CDR2 is FQNEAQ in the germline V gene (reference sequence). In nucleotides, the CDR3 is TGTGCCAGCAGCTCCCTCGACAGGGACCACGAGCAGTACTTC. It yields the protein CASSSLDRDHEQYF. The whole variable domain, filled in from reference TRBV7-9 and TRBJ2-7, reads DTGVSQNPRHKITKRGQNVTFRCDPISEHNRLYWYRQTLGQGPEFLTYFQNEAQLEKSRLLSDRFSAERPKGSFSTLEIQRTEQGDSAMYLCASSSLDRDHEQYFGPGTRLTVT.

This clonotype was recorded once. J is TRBJ2-1 and V is TRBV20-1; TRBD2 aligns across 9 bases. This CDR3 comprises 16 residues. CDR1 is DFQATT and CDR2 is SNEGSKA in the germline V gene (reference sequence). Losses at the gene ends were 3 bases for V and 4 bases for J; bases not matched to a gene: 10. This CDR3 reads CSASYSGRAIYNEQFF. The CDR3 DNA is TGCAGTGCTAGTTATAGCGGGAGAGCTATATACAATGAGCAGTTCTTC.

The chain uses TRBV29-1 and TRBJ2-5; 9 bases are a match to TRBD1. The CDR3 spans 15 residues. The germline V gene has CDR1 SQVTM and CDR2 ANQGSEA. V shed 6 bases and J 2 bases; nucleotides not matched to a gene: 10. CDR3 sequence reads: CSVTNIDRGQETQYF. The CDR3 DNA sequence: TGCAGCGTGACCAACATCGACAGGGGGCAAGAGACCCAGTACTTC.

This clonotype was counted many times. The V call is TRBV5-5, the J call TRBJ2-1; D is possibly TRBD1 (6 bases). Germline CDR1 and CDR2: SGHKS and YYEKEE (reference sequence). The CDR3 length is 15 residues. Trimming shortened V by 6 bases and J by 3 bases, and 16 bases separated the two germline ends. CDR3 residues: CASNQKWTDYNEQFF. The CDR3 nucleotides are TGTGCCAGCAACCAGAAATGGACAGACTACAATGAGCAGTTCTTC.

This clonotype was observed a handful of times. V gene TRBV7-6 combines with J gene TRBJ2-5; 13 bases map to TRBD2. The CDR3 contains 17 residues. Looked up from germline, CDR1 is SGHVS and CDR2 is FNYEAQ. J gave up 6 bases and V 5 bases, and 12 bases lay outside the gene matches. The DNA for the CDR3 is TGTGCCAGCAGCGTCCGGACTAGCGGGAGTGGTGTGAAGACCCAGTACTTC. Residues: CASSVRTSGSGVKTQYF.

The chain recombines TRBV30 with TRBJ2-3; 10 positions match TRBD2. Germline V gene data show CDR1 as GTSNPN and CDR2 as SVGIG (reference sequence). This CDR3 has 14 residues. V lost 7 bases and J lost 4; bases outside the gene matches: 8. CDR3 nucleotides: TGTGCCTTGATTAGCGGGAGGAGTGCAGATACGCAGTATTTT. Translating it yields CALISGRSADTQYF.

V usage is TRBV29-1 and J usage is TRBJ2-6; D remains ambiguous. The CDR3 runs 15 residues. V was shortened by 0 bases and J by 2 bases, with 8 bases between the two germline ends. Germline lookup yields CDR1 SQVTM and CDR2 ANQGSEA. CDR3: CSVEDRGPGANVLTF. CDR3 coding DNA: TGCAGCGTTGAAGATAGAGGTCCTGGGGCCAACGTCCTGACTTTC.

The chain joins TRBV5-1 to TRBJ2-1; D is unresolved. Trimming stripped 1 base from V and 0 bases from J, with 11 bases between. Germline V gives CDR1 SGHRS, CDR2 YFSETQ. The CDR3 length is 16 residues. CDR3 nucleotides: TGCGCCAGCAGCTTGTTAGAAAGGAGCTCCTACAATGAGCAGTTCTTC. It codes for CASSLLERSSYNEQFF.

The sample holds many counts of this clonotype. The chain combines TRBV6-1 with TRBJ1-1, with a possible D match to TRBD1 (6 bases). This CDR3 is built from 13 residues. CDR1 is MNHNS, CDR2 SASEGT, per germline. Trimming pared 5 bases from V and 1 base from J, leaving 8 bases between. As DNA, the CDR3 is TGTGCCAGCAGTCGGGACACGAACACTGAAGCTTTCTTT. It is translated as CASSRDTNTEAFF.

The V gene is TRBV5-1, the J gene TRBJ1-2; unclear D gene. Germline assignment: CDR1 SGHRS and CDR2 YFSETQ. The V and J ends lost 1 base and 4 bases respectively, with 11 bases between them. The CDR3 contains 14 residues. DNA for the CDR3: TGCGCCAGCAGCTTGAAGTCCACCACCTATGGCTACACCTTC. This encodes CASSLKSTTYGYTF.

This clonotype came up many times. The rearrangement links TRBV7-9 to TRBJ1-1; no clear D gene. V gave up 1 base and J gave up 1 base, with 7 bases separating them. The CDR3 is 14 amino acids. The germline gives CDR1 SEHNR, CDR2 FQNEAQ (reference sequence). CDR3 loop: CASSLDRSNTEAFF. The CDR3 region has the DNA TGTGCCAGCAGCTTAGACCGCTCGAACACTGAAGCTTTCTTT.